This T cell receptor (beta chain) was sequenced during a study of CD8+ T cells in alopecia areata. Study information: The study gave treated patients oral tofacitinib at 5 to 10 mg twice daily. Tofacitinib therapy took 6 to 18 months; 6 months off drug came after.

This clone appeared a single time. cDNA serving as the sequencing template came from extracted, reverse transcribed RNA. The repertoire was sequenced with immunoSEQ multiplex PCR; TCRdb's copy has only in-frame clones and lacks some. The profile covers 160,000 or so clones, with approximately 65% appearing a single time and approximately 0.91% taken by the ten largest. Treatment denoted: oral pan-JAK inhibitor, 5-10 mg twice daily. Germline V CDR1 and CDR2: MGHDK, SYGVNS. V shed 3 bases and J shed 3 bases, with 9 bases lying between them. CDR3 size: 14 residues. The TCR originated in a human donor with alopecia areata. The chain links TRBV25-1 to TRBJ1-5; a weak D match, TRBD1 (5 bases). The specimen comprised CD4+ T cells sorted from blood, sampled at week 4, from a patient treated with tofacitinib. This CDR3 is CASSDRGANQPQHF. The CDR3 nucleotides read TGTGCCAGCAGTGACAGAGGGGCCAATCAGCCCCAGCATTTT.